This TCR beta chain comes out of a study of human T cells and chemical hapten exposure. Whole-study results and caveats: TCRs above 1 in 1000 frequency did not change with DPC sensitization. Since the donors had alopecia, their immune response may not be the same as that of healthy people.

CDR3 length: 16 amino acids. J lost 8 bases, V lost 6 bases, and 13 bases had no gene match. Germline CDR1 is SGHTA and CDR2 is FQGNSA. This clonotype was observed many times. The antigen is not known. TCRdb ran MiXCR on the RACE reads and lists one entry per CDR3 protein. The table records approximately 370,000 distinct CDR3 sequences, around 5.5% of them present only once. Sample time point: pre-sensitization, week 0. Described treatment: therapeutic diphenylcyclopropenone sensitization with weekly scalp DPC. Blood, whole and unfractionated, served as the source for total RNA extraction. Material: whole blood, obtained in connection with sensitization to the hapten diphenylcyclopropenone (DPC). The TCR sequence derives from a woman younger than 35 with alopecia areata. Some clones in this sample may be carry-over from other donors' samples. The chain recombines TRBV7-2 with TRBJ1-6; 7 nucleotides line up with TRBD1. The CDR3 DNA reads as TGTGCCAGCAGAGACAGGGCCTCCGGGGGCCATTCACCCCTCCACTTT. Its protein is CASRDRASGGHSPLHF.